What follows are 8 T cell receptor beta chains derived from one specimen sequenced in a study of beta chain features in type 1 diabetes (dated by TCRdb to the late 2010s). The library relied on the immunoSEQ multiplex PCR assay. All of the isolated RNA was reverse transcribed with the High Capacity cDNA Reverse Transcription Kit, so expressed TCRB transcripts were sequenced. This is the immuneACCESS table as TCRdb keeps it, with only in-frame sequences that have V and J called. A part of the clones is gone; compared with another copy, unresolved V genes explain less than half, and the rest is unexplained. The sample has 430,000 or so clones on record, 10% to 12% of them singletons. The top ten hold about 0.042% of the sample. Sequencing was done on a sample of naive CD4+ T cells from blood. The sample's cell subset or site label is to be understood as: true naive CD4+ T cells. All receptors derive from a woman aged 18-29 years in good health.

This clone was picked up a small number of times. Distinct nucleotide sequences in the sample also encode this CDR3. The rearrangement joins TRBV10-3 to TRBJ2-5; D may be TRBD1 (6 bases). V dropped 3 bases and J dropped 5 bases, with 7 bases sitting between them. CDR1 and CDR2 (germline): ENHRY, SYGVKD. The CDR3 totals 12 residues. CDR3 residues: CAISERGETQYF. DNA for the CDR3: TGTGCCATCAGTGAAAGGGGGGAGACCCAGTACTTC.

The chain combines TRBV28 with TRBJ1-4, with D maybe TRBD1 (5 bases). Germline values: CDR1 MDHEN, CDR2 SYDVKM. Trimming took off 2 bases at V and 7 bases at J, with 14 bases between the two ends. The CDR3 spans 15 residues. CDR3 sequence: CASSLDAGLVEKLFF. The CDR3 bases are TGTGCCAGCAGTTTAGATGCAGGGTTAGTTGAAAAACTGTTTTTT.

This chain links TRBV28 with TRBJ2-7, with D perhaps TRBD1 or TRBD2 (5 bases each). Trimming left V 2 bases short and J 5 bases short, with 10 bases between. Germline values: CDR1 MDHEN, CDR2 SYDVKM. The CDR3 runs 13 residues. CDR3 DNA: TGTGCCAGCAGTTTAGGGACGGAGGACGAGCAGTACGTC. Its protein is CASSLGTEDEQYV.

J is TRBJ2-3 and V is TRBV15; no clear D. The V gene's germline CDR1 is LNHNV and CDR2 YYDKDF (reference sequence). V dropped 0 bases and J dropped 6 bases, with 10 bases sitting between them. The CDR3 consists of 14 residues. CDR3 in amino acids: CATSRETGPDTQYF. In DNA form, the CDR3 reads TGTGCCACCAGCAGAGAAACCGGTCCGGATACGCAGTATTTT.

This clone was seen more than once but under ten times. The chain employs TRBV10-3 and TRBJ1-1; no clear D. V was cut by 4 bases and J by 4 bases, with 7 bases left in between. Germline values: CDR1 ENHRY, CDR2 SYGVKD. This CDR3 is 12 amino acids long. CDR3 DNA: TGTGCCATCAGTGTCCGAGGCACTGAAGCTTTCTTT. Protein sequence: CAISVRGTEAFF.

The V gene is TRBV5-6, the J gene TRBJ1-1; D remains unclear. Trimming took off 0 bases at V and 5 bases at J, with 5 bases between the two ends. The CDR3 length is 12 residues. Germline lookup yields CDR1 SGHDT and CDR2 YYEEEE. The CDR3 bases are TGTGCCAGCAGCTTGGAATGGACTGAAGCTTTCTTT. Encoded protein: CASSLEWTEAFF.

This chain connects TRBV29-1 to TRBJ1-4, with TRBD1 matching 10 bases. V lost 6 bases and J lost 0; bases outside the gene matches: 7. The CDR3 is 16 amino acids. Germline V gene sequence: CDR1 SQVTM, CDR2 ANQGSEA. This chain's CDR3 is CSVQRQGAATNEKLFF. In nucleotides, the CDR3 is TGCAGCGTCCAGAGACAGGGGGCTGCAACTAATGAAAAACTGTTTTTT.

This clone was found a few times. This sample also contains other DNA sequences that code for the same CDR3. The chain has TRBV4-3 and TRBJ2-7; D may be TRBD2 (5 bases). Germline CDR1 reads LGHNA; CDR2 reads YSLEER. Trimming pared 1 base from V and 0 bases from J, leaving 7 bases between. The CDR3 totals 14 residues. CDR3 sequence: CASSQVGSSYEQYF. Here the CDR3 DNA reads TGCGCCAGCAGCCAAGTTGGGAGCTCCTACGAGCAGTACTTC.